A selection of T cell receptor beta chains follows, all from one sample in a study of cytomegalovirus exposure and HLA in healthy donors. Sequencing was performed with immunoSEQ multiplex PCR; in TCRdb, only in-frame clones are kept and a portion is missing. This sample's clone table lists about 39,000 clones. The sequenced sample was PBMCs. Every receptor here comes from a woman aged 25 to 39 in good health and CMV-seropositive. Both conserved end residues are part of each CDR3. Each record gives: V gene, CDR3 protein.

TRBV19,CASSIGRAYEQYF
TRBV4-1,CASSQDGRGYQPQHF
TRBV5-1,CASSLSQGGGETQYF
TRBV5-4,CASSFKTGDYGYTF
TRBV5-1,CASSEGTHTGELFF
TRBV28,CASSKRTWGDIQYF
TRBV28,CASSRVNEQYF
TRBV10-3,CAISGQGGEQYF
TRBV30,CAWRAAGANVLTF
TRBV4-1,CASSQDDDRAEFF
TRBV2,CASSSTRWEAFF
TRBV6-1,CASNGTGRGKTQYF
TRBV5-1,CASSLDGASPGNTIYF
TRBV7-8,CASSLAPYRQIFSPQHF
TRBV2,CASSPGRGNNYGYTF
TRBV27,CASSTDRVREKLFF
TRBV27,CASRPGGNTEAFF
TRBV6-5,CASSFRRGSTDTQYF
TRBV5-1,CASSAGGAGAGTYYGYTF
TRBV10-3,CAISVGQGADEQYF
TRBV6-4,CASSRSGGSNTEAFF
TRBV9,CASSFISGGALNEQFF
TRBV2,CASSGPDWNTGELFF
TRBV6-5,CASSYQGNNSPLHF
TRBV5-1,CASSLTGQRETQYF
TRBV27,CASSLFFPPDTQYF
TRBV29-1,CSVEFSDNEQFF
TRBV28,CASGLAGGVHGEQYF
TRBV2,CASSGSPIFKYSNQPQHF
TRBV5-8,CASSLGQGLYEQYF
TRBV6-1,CASSENRGRIGYTF
TRBV4-2,CASSQEQGAGTGELFF
TRBV2,CASSESGGSPDTQYF
TRBV7-9,CASSFPRGITGELFF
TRBV7-2,CASSLAGPTYNEQFF
TRBV5-1,CASSLVGAGEGETQYF
TRBV19,CASSIQINQPQHF
TRBV7-2,CASSLVGTEGYEQYF
TRBV6-5,CASSYPGRFKHF
TRBV5-6,CASSWSGGSLWEQYF
TRBV4-1,CASSQVLLNTEAFF
TRBV7-9,CASSPTGEWSPLHF
TRBV30,CAWNTGLGQETQYF
TRBV5-1,CASSLEGGTSGNTIYF
TRBV18,CASSPGTQSSGNTIYF
TRBV28,CASSLFRGGRVTDTQYF
TRBV29-1,CSVGQGITEAFF
TRBV7-2,CASSSGTDTQYF
TRBV18,CASSPPSRSNTEAFF
TRBV6-1,CASSRASGANVLTF
TRBV30,CAWSAPVHSGGEGTQYF
TRBV5-8,CASSTSTDRATNYGYTF
TRBV13,CASSFETGWNTGELFF
TRBV6-1,CASSEGLADVAFF